This T cell receptor beta chain was sequenced in a study of control samples from healthy donors and cancer patients. The CDR3 extends over 16 amino acids. Trimming cost V 5 bases and J 5 bases, with 21 bases left between them. The germline CDR1 and CDR2 sequences are LNHDA and SQIVND (reference sequence). Assay used: immunoSEQ multiplex PCR; TCRdb lists only in-frame clones, some missing. The data contain about 100,000 clones, approximately 84% of them seen just once; the ten biggest clones take up around 6.4%. V usage is TRBV19 and J usage is TRBJ2-5; TRBD1 is a possible D gene (5 bases). The sequence came from a man aged 18 to 30 in good health. Sequences were obtained from blood. CDR3 bases: TGTGCCAGTAGTTCTCCCGGCAAGCCCAAGGGGGAGACCCAGTACTTC. Translation gives CASSSPGKPKGETQYF.